These 13 T cell receptor beta chains were sequenced from one sample in a study of T cells in pancreatic ductal adenocarcinoma. Profiled with immunoSEQ multiplex PCR; TCRdb holds only in-frame clones, not every one. The sample carries 85,000 to 120,000 clones, nearly 95% recorded once. The selected patients with pancreatic ductal adenocarcinoma had surgery but no neoadjuvant therapy. Sequencing was performed on PBMCs. These TCRs come from a human donor with pancreatic ductal adenocarcinoma.

This clone turned up a few times. The chain is built from TRBV19 and TRBJ2-7; D may be TRBD1 (6 bases). Per germline, CDR1 LNHDA and CDR2 SQIVND (reference sequence). V lost 5 bases, J lost 6 bases, and 23 bases lay in between. The CDR3 runs to 16 residues. CDR3 nucleotide sequence: TGTGCCAGTAGTTCCACGGGGCAGGGGACCCCTAGCGAGCAGTACTTC. As protein: CASSSTGQGTPSEQYF. The full variable domain, rest sourced from reference TRBV19 and TRBJ2-7, is DGGITQSPKYLFRKEGQNVTLSCEQNLNHDAMYWYRQDPGQGLRLIYYSQIVNDFQKGDIAEGYSVSREKKESFPLTVTSAQKNPTAFYLCASSSTGQGTPSEQYFGPGTRLTVT.

This sequence joins TRBV30 and TRBJ1-2; a possible D gene is TRBD1 (6 bases). There are 12 residues in the CDR3. CDR1 GTSNPN and CDR2 SVGIG come from the germline V gene (reference sequence). V was trimmed by 8 bases and J by 2 bases, leaving 12 bases between them. CDR3 sequence (DNA): TGTGCCGGAAGGACAGAGAACTATGGCTACACCTTC. It translates to CAGRTENYGYTF.

The chain has TRBV18 and TRBJ2-7; TRBD1 agrees at 12 bases. After removal of 3 bases from V and 7 bases from J, the junction contained 4 bases not matched to a gene. Germline V gene lookup returns CDR1 KGHSH and CDR2 LQKENI. The CDR3 covers 14 residues. The CDR3 coding sequence is TGTGCCAGCTCACCCGGGACAGGGGGCGGAGAGCAGTACTTC. Amino acid sequence: CASSPGTGGGEQYF.

V and J are TRBV28 and TRBJ2-5, with a weak D call TRBD1 (6 bases). V was shortened by 5 bases and J by 4 bases, with 14 bases between the two germline ends. The CDR3 runs 14 residues. Germline CDR1 MDHEN, CDR2 SYDVKM. The DNA of the CDR3 is TGTGCCAGCAGTAGTCCAACAGGGCTAGAGACCCAGTACTTC. Encoded protein: CASSSPTGLETQYF.

V is TRBV4-1 and J is TRBJ2-7; D possibly corresponds to TRBD1 (6 bases). Between the trimmed V and J ends, which lost 1 base and 7 bases, there was a span of 20 bases. This CDR3 has 16 residues. Germline V gene data show CDR1 as MGHRA and CDR2 as YSYEKL. The CDR3 loop reads CASSQVQTGWGSEQYF. The CDR3 DNA sequence: TGCGCCAGCAGCCAAGTCCAGACAGGATGGGGGTCGGAGCAGTACTTC.

The V gene is TRBV18, the J gene TRBJ1-1; TRBD1 might be the D (5 bases). The CDR3 loop spans 15 amino acids. The germline gives CDR1 KGHSH, CDR2 LQKENI. Trimming took off 6 bases at V and 2 bases at J, with 16 bases between the two ends. The DNA of the CDR3 is TGTGCCAGCTCCTCCACGGGGGGGTTTAACACTGAAGCTTTCTTT. Its translation: CASSSTGGFNTEAFF.

The chain couples TRBV6-5 to TRBJ1-2; D is unresolved. Trimming left V 5 bases short and J 8 bases short, with 18 bases between. The V gene's germline CDR1 is MNHEY and CDR2 SVGAGI. The CDR3 is 14 amino acids. CDR3 nucleotide sequence: TGTGCCAGCAGTCTAGGCGGCGACCCTTCGGGCTACACCTTC. Amino acid sequence: CASSLGGDPSGYTF.

This clone occurred a few times. The V call is TRBV28, the J call TRBJ2-7, with a weak D call TRBD1 (6 bases). CDR1 and CDR2 (germline): MDHEN, SYDVKM. CDR3 length: 12 residues. The V and J ends lost 6 bases and 2 bases respectively, with 8 bases between them. The CDR3 reads CASSRTAYEQYF. CDR3 DNA: TGTGCCAGCAGCCGGACAGCCTACGAGCAGTACTTC.

The chain links TRBV6-6 to TRBJ2-7; the match to TRBD1 covers 11 bases. This CDR3 has 14 residues. Germline CDR1 MNHNY, CDR2 SVGAGI (reference sequence). Trimming took 5 bases from V and 5 from J; bases not matched to a gene: 5. DNA for the CDR3: TGTGCCAGCAGTACGGGGACAGGGGGAAACGAGCAGTACTTC. Translating gives CASSTGTGGNEQYF.

The gene calls are TRBV18 and TRBJ2-2; tentatively, D is TRBD1 (6 bases). This CDR3 is built from 16 residues. V lost 6 bases, J lost 0 bases, and 14 bases lay in between. Looked up from germline, CDR1 is KGHSH and CDR2 is LQKENI. The CDR3 nucleotides are TGTGCCAGCTCGCGTAACCGGGACACGAACACCGGGGAGCTGTTTTTT. It yields the protein CASSRNRDTNTGELFF.

This chain links TRBV11-2 with TRBJ1-1, with D unresolved. Germline V CDR1 and CDR2: SGHAT, FQNNGV. The CDR3 length is 14 residues. Trimming removed 3 bases from V and 3 bases from J, with 11 bases in between. The CDR3 here is CASSFGGSDTEAFF. The DNA for the CDR3 is TGTGCCAGCAGCTTCGGCGGCAGCGACACTGAAGCTTTCTTT.

The genes are TRBV18 and TRBJ2-7; D gene uncertain. Germline assignment: CDR1 KGHSH and CDR2 LQKENI. This CDR3 is built from 15 residues. V was pared by 2 bases and J by 0 bases, with 11 bases between. This chain's CDR3 is CASSPSLVNSYEQYF. The DNA of the CDR3 is TGTGCCAGCTCACCATCCCTAGTGAACTCCTACGAGCAGTACTTC.

This chain joins TRBV7-9 and TRBJ2-3; 14 nucleotides line up with TRBD2. The CDR3 extends over 13 amino acids. V trimming: 11 bases; J trimming: 5 bases; junction bases outside the gene matches: 3. Looked up from germline, CDR1 is SEHNR and CDR2 is FQNEAQ (reference sequence). DNA of the CDR3: TGTGCCGGGGGACTAGCGGGAGTAGATACGCAGTATTTT. Its translation: CAGGLAGVDTQYF.